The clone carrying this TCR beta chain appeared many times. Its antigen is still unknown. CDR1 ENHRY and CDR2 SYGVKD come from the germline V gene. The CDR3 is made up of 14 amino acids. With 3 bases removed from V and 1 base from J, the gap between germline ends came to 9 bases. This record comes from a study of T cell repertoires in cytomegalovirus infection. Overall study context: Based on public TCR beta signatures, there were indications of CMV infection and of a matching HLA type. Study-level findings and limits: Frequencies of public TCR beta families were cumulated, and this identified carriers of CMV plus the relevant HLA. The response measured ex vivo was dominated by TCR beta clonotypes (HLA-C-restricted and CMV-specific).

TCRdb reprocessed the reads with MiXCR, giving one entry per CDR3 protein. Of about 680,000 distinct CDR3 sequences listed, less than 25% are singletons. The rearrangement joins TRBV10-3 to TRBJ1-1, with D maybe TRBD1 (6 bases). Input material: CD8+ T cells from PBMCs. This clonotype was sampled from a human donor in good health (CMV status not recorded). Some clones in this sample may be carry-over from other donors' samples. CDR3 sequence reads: CAISDRQENTEAFF. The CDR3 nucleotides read TGTGCCATCAGTGATCGACAGGAGAACACTGAAGCTTTCTTT.